Listed here are 25 T cell receptor beta chains from one sample, sequenced in a study of cytomegalovirus exposure and HLA in healthy donors. PCR was performed using 60 Vbeta and 13 Jbeta primers. Method: immunoSEQ multiplex PCR; TCRdb's copy keeps in-frame clones and lacks some. The repertoire has about 110,000 clones, 60% to 85% of them found once; the top ten carry 2.5% to 3.5%. Sequenced material: PBMCs. The receptor source for this set is a male donor in good health and CMV-seropositive.

V and J are TRBV7-9 and TRBJ1-2; perhaps TRBD1 as D (6 bases). V was shortened by 3 bases and J by 3 bases, with 14 bases between the two germline ends. The V gene's germline CDR1 is SEHNR and CDR2 FQNEAQ (reference sequence). The CDR3 length is 15 residues. The CDR3 region has the DNA TGTGCCAGCAGCTTGGAAGGGGGGGTGGACTATGGCTACACCTTC. Translation: CASSLEGGVDYGYTF. Based on the CDR3 plus reference TRBV7-9 and TRBJ1-2, the full variable domain is DTGVSQNPRHKITKRGQNVTFRCDPISEHNRLYWYRQTLGQGPEFLTYFQNEAQLEKSRLLSDRFSAERPKGSFSTLEIQRTEQGDSAMYLCASSLEGGVDYGYTFGSGTRLTVV.

The genes are TRBV11-3 and TRBJ2-1; 11 bases agree with TRBD2. V lost 6 bases to trimming and J lost 4 bases; unmatched junction nucleotides: 8. CDR3 length equals 16 residues. The germline V gene has CDR1 SGHNT and CDR2 YENEEA. This CDR3 reads CASRRKGTSGYNEQFF. Written as DNA, the CDR3 is TGTGCCAGCAGGCGAAAAGGGACTAGCGGTTACAATGAGCAGTTCTTC. Using reference TRBV11-3 and TRBJ2-1 for the parts outside the CDR3, the full variable domain is EAGVVQSPRYKIIEKKQPVAFWCNPISGHNTLYWYLQNLGQGPELLIRYENEEAVDDSQLPKDRFSAERLKGVDSTLKIQPAELGDSAVYLCASRRKGTSGYNEQFFGPGTRLTVL.

The V and J genes are TRBV9 and TRBJ2-5; a weak D match, TRBD2 (5 bases). V was pared by 3 bases and J by 5 bases, with 11 bases between. Germline V gene lookup returns CDR1 SGDLS and CDR2 YYNGEE. The CDR3 totals 13 residues. In nucleotides, the CDR3 is TGTGCCAGCAGCGCCGGTCCGGGGGAGACCCAGTACTTC. Translation: CASSAGPGETQYF.

The chain couples TRBV7-7 to TRBJ2-5; 8 nucleotides line up with TRBD1. CDR3 size: 14 residues. J was trimmed by 4 bases and V by 5 bases; bases with no gene match: 6. The germline V gene encodes CDR1 SSHAT and CDR2 FNYEAQ (reference sequence). The CDR3 protein is CASSQTGVRETQYF. The CDR3, as DNA: TGTGCCAGCAGCCAGACAGGGGTCCGAGAGACCCAGTACTTC. Based on the CDR3 plus reference TRBV7-7 and TRBJ2-5, the full variable domain is GAGVSQSPRYKVTKRGQDVTLRCDPISSHATLYWYQQALGQGPEFLTYFNYEAQPDKSGLPSDRFSAERPEGSISTLTIQRTEQRDSAMYRCASSQTGVRETQYFGPGTRLLVL.

V usage is TRBV5-1 and J usage is TRBJ2-7; D gene unclear. This CDR3 comprises 14 residues. V dropped 4 bases and J dropped 2 bases, with 13 bases sitting between them. Germline V gene sequence: CDR1 SGHRS, CDR2 YFSETQ. CDR3 nucleotides: TGCGCCAGCAGCCCCTCGGGTTCCACCTACGAGCAGTACTTC. It yields the protein CASSPSGSTYEQYF.

In nucleotides, the CDR3 is TGTGCCAGCAGTTTATTACAGGGTCCGCGCTACACCTTC. Translating gives CASSLLQGPRYTF. J is TRBJ1-2 and V is TRBV28; tentatively, D is TRBD1 (6 bases). This CDR3 is 13 amino acids long. CDR1 is MDHEN and CDR2 is SYDVKM in the germline V gene. The V end was cut by 1 base, the J end by 9 bases, with 12 bases between.

The J gene is TRBJ2-7, the V gene TRBV5-1; 10 bases map to TRBD1. This CDR3 has 16 amino acids. CDR1 SGHRS and CDR2 YFSETQ come from the germline V gene. V was clipped by 3 bases and J by 5 bases; unmatched bases: 11. The DNA of the CDR3 is TGCGCCAGCAGCTATCGGGGACAGGGGACCCTCAACGAGCAGTACTTC. Its protein is CASSYRGQGTLNEQYF.

This chain uses TRBV5-1 with TRBJ2-3, with 16 bases lining up with TRBD2. The CDR3 is 18 amino acids. V dropped 0 bases and J dropped 6; count of bases not matched to a gene: 7. Germline V gives CDR1 SGHRS, CDR2 YFSETQ. The CDR3 coding sequence is TGCGCCAGCAGCTTGGCGGGACTAGCGGGAGGGAGGCAGGATACGCAGTATTTT. It yields the protein CASSLAGLAGGRQDTQYF.

This clone was observed a single time. V is TRBV7-2 and J is TRBJ2-5; TRBD1 agrees at 7 bases. TRBJ2-7 matches the DNA end more closely, so the J call is doubtful. Per germline, CDR1 SGHTA and CDR2 FQGNSA. This CDR3 has 12 amino acids. CDR3 nucleotide sequence: TGTGCCAGCAGCTTGACAGGGTACGAGCAGTACTTC. Protein sequence: CASSLTGYEQYF.

This clone turned up a few times. The V call is TRBV7-2, the J call TRBJ2-1; 8 bases are shared with TRBD2. Germline loops: CDR1 SGHTA, CDR2 FQGNSA. J lost 4 bases, V lost 7 bases, and 6 bases had no gene match. The CDR3 has 14 amino acids. The DNA for the CDR3 is TGTGCCAGCATGCGGGGGGCACTTTACAATGAGCAGTTCTTC. This codes for CASMRGALYNEQFF.

This chain uses TRBV5-1 with TRBJ2-7; tentative D call: TRBD1 (6 bases). The CDR3 runs 13 residues. Germline V gene sequence: CDR1 SGHRS, CDR2 YFSETQ. The V end lost 5 bases, the J end lost 2 bases, and 11 bases lay between the germline ends. The CDR3 is CASSWGQAYEQYF. The CDR3, as DNA: TGCGCCAGCAGTTGGGGACAAGCCTACGAGCAGTACTTC.

V usage is TRBV19 and J usage is TRBJ1-4; the match to TRBD1 covers 7 bases. The CDR3 loop spans 17 amino acids. The ends lost 5 bases at V and 2 bases at J; junction bases unmatched: 11. Germline V CDR1 and CDR2: LNHDA, SQIVND (reference sequence). In DNA, the CDR3 is TGTGCCAGTAGTCCAAGCCACAGGGGAATCACTAATGAAAAACTGTTTTTT. Translation: CASSPSHRGITNEKLFF.

This clone was seen once. V and J are TRBV6-1 and TRBJ2-7; 11 nucleotides align to TRBD1. Germline V CDR1 and CDR2: MNHNS, SASEGT. The CDR3 sequence is 14 residues long. The V and J ends lost 10 bases and 2 bases, in that order; junction bases with no gene match: 7. The CDR3 spells CATEPGQGAYEQYF. DNA of the CDR3: TGTGCCACGGAACCGGGACAGGGGGCCTACGAGCAGTACTTC.

The chain joins TRBV27 to TRBJ2-1, with 10 bases that match TRBD2. Per the germline V gene, CDR1 is MNHEY and CDR2 is SMNVEV (reference sequence). V gave up 5 bases and J gave up 10 bases; unmatched junction bases: 14. CDR3 length: 16 amino acids. The CDR3 sequence: CASSPVILAGVEEQFF. The CDR3 DNA reads as TGTGCCAGCAGTCCCGTCATCCTAGCGGGAGTTGAAGAGCAGTTCTTC.

The chain recombines TRBV7-9 with TRBJ2-7; 8 bases line up with TRBD2. This CDR3 spans 14 amino acids. V gave up 11 bases and J gave up 2 bases; unmatched junction bases: 11. Per germline, CDR1 SEHNR and CDR2 FQNEAQ (reference sequence). This CDR3 reads CASGGGPLTYEQYF. For the CDR3, the DNA is TGTGCCTCCGGGGGGGGCCCCCTAACCTACGAGCAGTACTTC.

V and J are TRBV7-2 and TRBJ1-2, with 12 bases fitting TRBD1. Germline V lookup: CDR1 SGHTA, CDR2 FQGNSA. There are 15 residues in the CDR3. Trimming at V came to 5 bases and at J to 4 bases, leaving 5 bases not matched to a gene. The CDR3 reads CASSMGQGAVYGYTF. Here the CDR3 DNA reads TGTGCCAGCAGCATGGGACAGGGGGCCGTCTATGGCTACACCTTC.

The gene calls are TRBV9 and TRBJ2-7, with 10 bases lining up with TRBD2. Germline lookup yields CDR1 SGDLS and CDR2 YYNGEE. Unmatched junction bases numbered 6, after V lost 3 bases and J lost 6 bases. This CDR3 comprises 14 residues. The CDR3 here is CASSGERGGVEQYF. CDR3 DNA: TGTGCCAGCAGCGGAGAGCGGGGGGGCGTCGAGCAGTACTTC.

Only one count was recorded for this clone. The rearrangement joins TRBV28 to TRBJ1-1; no reliable D call. V was clipped by 7 bases and J by 0 bases, with 6 bases between them. Looked up from germline, CDR1 is MDHEN and CDR2 is SYDVKM. This CDR3 region has 12 residues. CDR3 region: CASTGMNTEAFF. For the CDR3, the DNA is TGTGCCAGCACGGGAATGAACACTGAAGCTTTCTTT.

The gene calls are TRBV28 and TRBJ1-5, with D perhaps TRBD1 (6 bases). V shed 5 bases and J shed 7 bases, with 12 bases lying between them. The CDR3 loop spans 13 amino acids. Germline V gene sequence: CDR1 MDHEN, CDR2 SYDVKM. CDR3 bases: TGTGCCAGCAGTCGGGGGGGCGGGCAGCCCCAGCATTTT. As protein: CASSRGGGQPQHF.

The CDR3 bases are TGTGCCAGCAGCTTTTCGTTGTCTAGCGGGAGGGGCGGGGAGCTGTTTTTT. Residues: CASSFSLSSGRGGELFF. The chain couples TRBV7-2 to TRBJ2-2, with 12 bases fitting TRBD2. V shed 3 bases, J shed 7 bases, and the junction held 9 bases outside the gene matches. Looked up from germline, CDR1 is SGHTA and CDR2 is FQGNSA. The CDR3 totals 17 residues.

This rearrangement joins TRBV5-6 to TRBJ1-5; D gene unclear. Trimming removed 0 bases from V and 0 bases from J, with 16 bases in between. The CDR3 is made up of 18 amino acids. Germline values: CDR1 SGHDT, CDR2 YYEEEE. The CDR3: CASSLGPGGYYSNQPQHF. CDR3 nucleotide sequence: TGTGCCAGCAGCTTGGGACCGGGTGGGTATTATAGCAATCAGCCCCAGCATTTT. Looking up the rest from reference TRBV5-6 and TRBJ1-5 gives the full variable domain: DAGVTQSPTHLIKTRGQQVTLRCSPKSGHDTVSWYQQALGQGPQFIFQYYEEEERQRGNFPDRFSGHQFPNYSSELNVNALLLGDSALYLCASSLGPGGYYSNQPQHFGDGTRLSIL.

The chain employs TRBV25-1 and TRBJ1-4; tentative D call: TRBD1 (6 bases). The CDR3 runs 13 residues. Germline V gene sequence: CDR1 MGHDK, CDR2 SYGVNS. The V and J ends lost 6 bases and 3 bases respectively, with 8 bases between them. CDR3 sequence (DNA): TGTGCCAGCAGCCAGGGGCCTAATGAAAAACTGTTTTTT. This translates into CASSQGPNEKLFF.

The chain couples TRBV27 to TRBJ2-1; TRBD1 aligns across 10 bases. The germline V gene encodes CDR1 MNHEY and CDR2 SMNVEV (reference sequence). The CDR3 loop spans 15 amino acids. Trimming removed 2 bases from V and 5 bases from J; junction bases left unmatched: 3. CDR3 sequence reads: CASSLRDRGDNEQFF. The CDR3 DNA reads as TGTGCCAGCAGTTTACGGGACAGGGGAGACAATGAGCAGTTCTTC.

This chain links TRBV5-1 with TRBJ2-1; D perhaps matches TRBD2 (5 bases). This CDR3 has 14 residues. Germline lookup yields CDR1 SGHRS and CDR2 YFSETQ. Trimming pared 0 bases from V and 8 bases from J, leaving 12 bases between. The CDR3 DNA follows: TGCGCCAGCAGCTTGGCCGGGATGGCATATGAGCAGTTCTTC. Residues: CASSLAGMAYEQFF.

The rearrangement uses TRBV5-1 and TRBJ2-3, with a possible D match to TRBD2 (5 bases). CDR1 is SGHRS, CDR2 YFSETQ, per germline. V was clipped by 2 bases and J by 0 bases, with 10 bases between them. The CDR3 totals 15 residues. CDR3 in amino acids: CASSFQAASTDTQYF. The CDR3 DNA reads TGCGCCAGCAGCTTCCAAGCGGCTAGCACAGATACGCAGTATTTT.